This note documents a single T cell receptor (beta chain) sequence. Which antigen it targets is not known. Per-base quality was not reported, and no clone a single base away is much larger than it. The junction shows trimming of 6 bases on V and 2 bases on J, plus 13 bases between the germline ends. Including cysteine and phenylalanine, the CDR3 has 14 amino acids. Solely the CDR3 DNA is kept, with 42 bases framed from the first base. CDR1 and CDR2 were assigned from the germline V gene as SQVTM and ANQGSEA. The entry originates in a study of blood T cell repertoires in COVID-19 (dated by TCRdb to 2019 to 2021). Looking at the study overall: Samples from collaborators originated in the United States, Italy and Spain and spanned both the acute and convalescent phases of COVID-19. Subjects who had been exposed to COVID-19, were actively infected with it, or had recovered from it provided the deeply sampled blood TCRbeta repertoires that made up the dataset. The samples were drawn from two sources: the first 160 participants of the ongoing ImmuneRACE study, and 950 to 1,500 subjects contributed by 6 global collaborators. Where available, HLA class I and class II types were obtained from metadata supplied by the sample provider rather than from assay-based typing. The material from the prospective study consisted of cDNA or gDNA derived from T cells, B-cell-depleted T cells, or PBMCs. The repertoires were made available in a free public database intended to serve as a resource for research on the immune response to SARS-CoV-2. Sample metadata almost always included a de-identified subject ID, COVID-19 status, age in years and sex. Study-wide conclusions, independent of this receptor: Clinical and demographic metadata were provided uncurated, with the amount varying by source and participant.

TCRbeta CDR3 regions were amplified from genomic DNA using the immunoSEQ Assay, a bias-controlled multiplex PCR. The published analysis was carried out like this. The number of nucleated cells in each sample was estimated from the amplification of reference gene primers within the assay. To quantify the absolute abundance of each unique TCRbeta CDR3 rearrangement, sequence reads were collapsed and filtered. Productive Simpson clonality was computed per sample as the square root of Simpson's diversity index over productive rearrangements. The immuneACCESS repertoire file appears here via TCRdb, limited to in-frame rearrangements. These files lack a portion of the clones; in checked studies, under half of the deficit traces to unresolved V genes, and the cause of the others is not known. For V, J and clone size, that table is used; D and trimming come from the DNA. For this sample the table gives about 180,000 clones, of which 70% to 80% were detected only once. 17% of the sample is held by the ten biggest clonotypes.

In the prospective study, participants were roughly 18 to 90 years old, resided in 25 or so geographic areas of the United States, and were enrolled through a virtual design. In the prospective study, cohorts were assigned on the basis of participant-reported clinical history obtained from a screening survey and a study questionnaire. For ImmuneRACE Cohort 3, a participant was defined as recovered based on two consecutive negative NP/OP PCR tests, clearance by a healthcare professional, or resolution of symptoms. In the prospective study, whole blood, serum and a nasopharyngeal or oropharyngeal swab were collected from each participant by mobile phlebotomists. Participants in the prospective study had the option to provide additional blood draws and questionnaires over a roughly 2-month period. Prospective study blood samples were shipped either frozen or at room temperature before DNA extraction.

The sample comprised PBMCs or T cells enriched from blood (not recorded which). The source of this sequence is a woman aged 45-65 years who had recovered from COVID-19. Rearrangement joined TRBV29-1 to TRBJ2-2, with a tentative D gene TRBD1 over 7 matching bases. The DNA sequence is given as TGCAGCGTGCGGGACAGCCTAAACACCGGGGAGCTGTTTTTT. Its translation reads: CSVRDSLNTGELFF.